The 20 T cell receptor beta chains below come from one sample, sequenced in a study of patients and donors after allogeneic stem cell transplantation. TCRdb analysed the RT-PCR reads with MiXCR anew, one entry per CDR3 protein. The table records 800,000 to 1,000,000 distinct CDR3 sequences, 15% to 20% of them present only once. The sequenced sample was blood, either unsorted or a sorted T cell fraction (not recorded which). These receptors were collected from a human donor who was either an allogeneic HSCT recipient or a stem cell or donor lymphocyte infusion donor (not recorded which). It is not recorded whose cells these are; they may come from a transplant donor.

V is TRBV25-1 and J is TRBJ1-2; no clear D gene. Trimming left V 2 bases short and J 8 bases short, with 15 bases between. This CDR3 has 14 residues. Germline lookup yields CDR1 MGHDK and CDR2 SYGVNS. CDR3 protein: CASSEERTDVGYTF. The CDR3 DNA reads TGTGCCAGCAGTGAAGAAAGGACGGACGTAGGCTACACCTTC.

The genes are TRBV18 and TRBJ2-1; D call uncertain. Germline loops: CDR1 KGHSH, CDR2 LQKENI. This CDR3 region has 13 residues. The CDR3 DNA is TGTGGAAGCGCGGCTCCTCCCTACAATGAGCAGTTCTTC. This sequence encodes CGSAAPPYNEQFF. The full variable domain, completed using reference TRBV18 and TRBJ2-1, is NAGVMQNPRHLVRRRGQEARLRCSPMKGHSHVYWYRQLPEEGLKFMVYLQKENIIDESGMPKERFSAEFPKEGPSILRIQQVVRGDSAAYFCGSAAPPYNEQFFGPGTRLTVL.

The gene calls are TRBV5-1 and TRBJ2-1; 9 bases are a match to TRBD1. The CDR3 is 15 amino acids. After removal of 5 bases from V and 2 bases from J, the junction contained 5 bases not matched to a gene. From germline, CDR1 is SGHRS and CDR2 YFSETQ. As DNA, the CDR3 is TGCGCCAGCAGTCAGGACAGGGGTACCTACAATGAGCAGTTCTTC. Its protein product is CASSQDRGTYNEQFF.

V gene TRBV2 combines with J gene TRBJ1-2; D remains unclear. The CDR3 is 15 amino acids. CDR1 and CDR2 (germline): SNHLY, FYNNEI. V shed 6 bases and J shed 0 bases, with 14 bases lying between them. The CDR3: CASSGGLIANYGYTF. The CDR3 DNA follows: TGTGCCAGCAGCGGAGGACTGATCGCTAACTATGGCTACACCTTC.

V usage is TRBV20-1 and J usage is TRBJ2-1; 9 bases align to TRBD1. This CDR3 spans 17 amino acids. The V and J ends lost 0 bases and 0 bases, in that order; junction bases with no gene match: 6. The germline CDR1 and CDR2 sequences are DFQATT and SNEGSKA (reference sequence). The CDR3 protein is CSARDLSGQGSYNEQFF. The CDR3 bases are TGCAGTGCTAGAGATCTTTCGGGACAGGGCTCCTACAATGAGCAGTTCTTC.

The CDR3 DNA reads TGTGCCAGCAGCACTAGACTAGCGTCAGATACGCAGTATTTT. It specifies CASSTRLASDTQYF. The genes are TRBV7-2 and TRBJ2-3; 8 bases match TRBD2. CDR3 size: 14 residues. The ends lost 5 bases at V and 4 bases at J; junction bases unmatched: 5. The germline V gene encodes CDR1 SGHTA and CDR2 FQGNSA.

This clonotype was found many times. The chain links TRBV29-1 to TRBJ1-3; D is uncertain. The CDR3 totals 11 residues. Germline CDR1 SQVTM, CDR2 ANQGSEA. V was pared by 6 bases and J by 0 bases, with 3 bases between. The chain's CDR3 is CSVVSGNTIYF. The CDR3 nucleotides read TGCAGCGTCGTCTCTGGAAACACCATATATTTT.

The sample holds a few counts of this clonotype. The genes are TRBV6-5 and TRBJ1-3; TRBD1 agrees at 9 bases. The J segment lost 6 bases and the V segment lost 0 bases, leaving 6 bases of the junction unmatched. In germline, CDR1 is MNHEY, CDR2 SVGAGI. CDR3 size: 16 residues. Here the CDR3 reads CASSYSPGQGINTIYF. CDR3 nucleotides: TGTGCCAGCAGTTACTCTCCGGGACAGGGAATAAACACCATATATTTT.

This clonotype was observed a handful of times. The rearrangement links TRBV12-3 or TRBV12-4 to TRBJ1-2; a weak D match, TRBD1 (5 bases). V lost 6 bases, J lost 4 bases, and 12 bases lay in between. The CDR3 is made up of 13 amino acids. CDR3 in DNA: TGTGCCAGCAGATCGGGACGGACCTATGGCTACACCTTC. It specifies CASRSGRTYGYTF.

CDR3 DNA: TGTGCCTGGAGGCAGGGGACTGCTGGCTACACCTTC. It encodes CAWRQGTAGYTF. This chain uses TRBV30 with TRBJ1-2, with TRBD1 as a possible D gene (6 bases). Germline loops: CDR1 GTSNPN, CDR2 SVGIG (reference sequence). The V end lost 3 bases, the J end lost 7 bases, and 12 bases lay between the germline ends. This CDR3 region has 12 residues.

This clonotype was counted many times. The chain employs TRBV29-1 and TRBJ2-7; 8 bases agree with TRBD1. CDR1 and CDR2 (germline): SQVTM, ANQGSEA. The CDR3 spans 12 residues. The ends lost 7 bases at V and 6 bases at J; junction bases unmatched: 8. This chain's CDR3 is CSALGQGGEQYF. In nucleotides, the CDR3 is TGCAGCGCCCTAGGACAGGGAGGCGAGCAGTACTTC.

The rearrangement joins TRBV6-1 to TRBJ1-6, with D perhaps matching TRBD1 (5 bases). The V end lost 8 bases, the J end lost 0 bases, and 14 bases lay between the germline ends. The germline gives CDR1 MNHNS, CDR2 SASEGT. The CDR3 totals 16 residues. The CDR3 DNA reads as TGTGCCAGCTCCAGACAGCATAGCTCCTATAATTCACCCCTCCACTTT. Protein: CASSRQHSSYNSPLHF.

The chain employs TRBV27 and TRBJ2-7, with 10 nucleotides matching TRBD1. V lost 4 bases to trimming and J lost 4 bases; unmatched junction nucleotides: 7. Germline CDR1 MNHEY, CDR2 SMNVEV (reference sequence). The CDR3 contains 15 residues. The CDR3 sequence: CASSSRTGGRYEQYF. The CDR3 DNA is TGTGCCAGCAGTTCACGGACAGGGGGTAGGTACGAGCAGTACTTC.

This clonotype turned up a few times. V is TRBV3-1 and J is TRBJ1-1; D not certain. With 4 bases removed from V and 3 bases from J, the gap between germline ends came to 12 bases. The CDR3 contains 14 residues. Per the germline V gene, CDR1 is LGHDT and CDR2 is YNNKEL (reference sequence). The CDR3 sequence: CASSRLAGDTEAFF. DNA for the CDR3: TGTGCCAGCAGCCGGTTGGCTGGGGACACTGAAGCTTTCTTT.

This clonotype was detected many times. The chain combines TRBV29-1 with TRBJ2-3; D is possibly TRBD1 or TRBD2 (6 bases each). The CDR3 sequence is 14 residues long. The germline V and J ends were trimmed by 8 bases and 3 bases, with 18 bases remaining between them. The germline V gene encodes CDR1 SQVTM and CDR2 ANQGSEA. The CDR3 region has the DNA TGCAGCTTTAGGAAGGGGGGTACGACAGATACGCAGTATTTT. This gives the protein CSFRKGGTTDTQYF.

The V and J genes are TRBV20-1 and TRBJ2-7; a possible D gene is TRBD2 (6 bases). V was pared by 5 bases and J by 3 bases, with 17 bases between. This CDR3 region has 14 residues. CDR1 DFQATT and CDR2 SNEGSKA come from the germline V gene (reference sequence). The CDR3 DNA sequence: TGCAGTGCTCACGATAGCGGAGTTGGCTACGAGCAGTACTTC. Encoded protein: CSAHDSGVGYEQYF.

In this sample, this clonotype turned up a few times. This chain's CDR3 is CASSTGTGNSNQPQHF. CDR3 bases: TGTGCCAGCAGCACCGGGACAGGGAATAGCAATCAGCCCCAGCATTTT. The rearrangement uses TRBV12-3 or TRBV12-4 and TRBJ1-5; 9 positions agree with TRBD1. Losses at the gene ends were 6 bases for V and 0 bases for J; bases not matched to a gene: 6. This CDR3 contains 16 residues.

Comment on this clonotype: A junction end diverges from the germline sequence, so it may reflect a read error. This chain links TRBV7-7 with TRBJ2-3; D is undetermined. Germline loops: CDR1 SSHAT, CDR2 FNYEAQ (reference sequence). The CDR3 consists of 14 residues. The CDR3 here is CASSPARGTDTQYF. CDR3 DNA sequence: TGTGCTAGCAGCCCAGCCCGGGGCACAGATACGCAGTATTTT.

The rearrangement joins TRBV30 to TRBJ1-1, with a weak D call TRBD1 (5 bases). Germline CDR1 GTSNPN, CDR2 SVGIG (reference sequence). With 8 bases removed from V and 1 base from J, the gap between germline ends came to 14 bases. CDR3 length: 13 residues. The CDR3 region has the DNA TGTGCCGGAGGTCAGGGAAAGAACACTGAAGCTTTCTTT. Its protein product is CAGGQGKNTEAFF. Full variable domain (remainder filled in from reference TRBV30 and TRBJ1-1): SQTIHQWPATLVQPVGSPLSLECTVEGTSNPNLYWYRQAAGRGLQLLFYSVGIGQISSEVPQNLSASRPQDRQFILSSKKLLLSDSGFYLCAGGQGKNTEAFFGQGTRLTVV.

This clonotype was found a few times. V gene TRBV24-1 combines with J gene TRBJ1-4; 7 nucleotides line up with TRBD1. V trimming: 0 bases; J trimming: 8 bases; junction bases outside the gene matches: 8. Germline V lookup: CDR1 KGHDR, CDR2 SFDVKD. The CDR3 length is 16 residues. As DNA, the CDR3 is TGTGCCACCAGTGATTTGTCGGAGGGGGCCAAGGAAAAACTGTTTTTT. It translates to CATSDLSEGAKEKLFF.